This TCR beta chain was sequenced in a study of blood T cells in healthy people across ages. Together with a sample-barcoded 5' primer, a J-beta primer mix was included in a second PCR lasting roughly 6 to 12 cycles. One entry per CDR3 protein, called by TCRdb with MiXCR from the 5' RACE reads. The sample records about 930,000 distinct CDR3 sequences, roughly 29% being singletons. Germline V CDR1 and CDR2: KGHSH, LQKENI. This CDR3 is 13 amino acids long. V lost 8 bases, J lost 4 bases, and 15 bases lay in between. This clonotype has at least ten counts. These data were also reused for a study on T cells of mothers and their children.

V usage is TRBV18 and J usage is TRBJ2-7; D gene uncertain. The source material was blood. This TCR was recovered from a woman aged 40 to 50 in good health. The CDR3 is CASSPGPSYEQYF. The CDR3 DNA follows: TGTGCCAGCAGCCCGGGTCCCTCTTACGAGCAGTACTTC.